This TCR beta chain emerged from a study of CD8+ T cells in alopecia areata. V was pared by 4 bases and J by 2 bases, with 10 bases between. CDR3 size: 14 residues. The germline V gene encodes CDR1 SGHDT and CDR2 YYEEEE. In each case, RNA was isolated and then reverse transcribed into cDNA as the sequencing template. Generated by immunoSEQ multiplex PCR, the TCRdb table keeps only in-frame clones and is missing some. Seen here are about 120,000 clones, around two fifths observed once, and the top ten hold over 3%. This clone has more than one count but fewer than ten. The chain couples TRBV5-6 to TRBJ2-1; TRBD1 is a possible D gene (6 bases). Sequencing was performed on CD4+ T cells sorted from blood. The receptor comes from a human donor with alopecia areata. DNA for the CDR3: TGTGCCAGCAGCAGGGACATACCCTACAATGAGCAGTTCTTC. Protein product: CASSRDIPYNEQFF.